The 19 T cell receptor beta chains presented below share a single source sample, sequenced in a study of cytomegalovirus exposure and HLA in healthy donors. PCR involved 60 Vbeta and 13 Jbeta primers. Clones were read by immunoSEQ multiplex PCR, and TCRdb kept only the in-frame ones, dropping some. In the table there are 99,000 or so clones, under 85% of which are singletons. Sample: PBMCs. These receptors were obtained from a young man in good health and CMV-seronegative.

The chain couples TRBV2 to TRBJ2-2; 10 nucleotides align to TRBD2. The V segment lost 6 bases and the J segment 5 bases; nucleotides outside the gene matches: 6. Germline V lookup: CDR1 SNHLY, CDR2 FYNNEI. This CDR3 contains 15 residues. The CDR3 nucleotides read TGTGCCAGCAGGGAGCGGGGGGGCGGGACCGGGGAGCTGTTTTTT. It specifies CASRERGGGTGELFF.

The chain is built from TRBV6-1 and TRBJ1-1; no clear D gene. Trimming cost V 6 bases and J 7 bases, with 12 bases left between them. CDR3 length: 12 residues. From germline, CDR1 is MNHNS and CDR2 SASEGT. For the CDR3, the DNA is TGTGCCAGCAGAAGGCCACGGGGTGAAGCTTTCTTT. Its protein is CASRRPRGEAFF.

This clone appeared a few times. This chain uses TRBV29-1 with TRBJ1-1, with 7 bases fitting TRBD1. The CDR3 is made up of 11 amino acids. CDR1 is SQVTM, CDR2 ANQGSEA, per germline. After removal of 8 bases from V and 12 bases from J, the junction contained 12 bases not matched to a gene. CDR3 sequence reads: CSLSRGSLTFF. The CDR3 nucleotides read TGCAGCCTATCCAGGGGGTCCCTGACTTTCTTT.

The chain uses TRBV6-5 and TRBJ1-6; D is unclear. Germline V gene data show CDR1 as MNHEY and CDR2 as SVGAGI. Between the trimmed V and J ends, which lost 6 bases and 8 bases, there was a span of 11 bases. CDR3 length: 13 residues. The CDR3 spells CASRPELHSPLHF. The CDR3 bases are TGTGCCAGCAGGCCCGAACTTCATTCACCCCTCCACTTT.

This chain uses TRBV2 with TRBJ1-2; maybe TRBD1 (6 bases). This CDR3 is built from 15 residues. V gave up 6 bases and J gave up 1 base, with 15 bases separating them. Germline-derived CDR1 and CDR2 are SNHLY and FYNNEI. DNA of the CDR3: TGTGCCAGCAGCGTATTGACAGGATATAACTATGGCTACACCTTC. It is translated as CASSVLTGYNYGYTF.

DNA for the CDR3: TGCGCCAGCAGCCCTCGGGACACCTTAGCTAACTATGGCTACACCTTC. It encodes CASSPRDTLANYGYTF. The chain uses TRBV5-1 and TRBJ1-2; TRBD1 might be the D (6 bases). The CDR3 sequence is 16 residues long. CDR1 is SGHRS, CDR2 YFSETQ, per germline. V lost 4 bases to trimming and J lost 0 bases, with 16 bases between them.

In this sample, this clone turned up once. CDR3 amino acids: CASTEVDRPNQPQHF. The CDR3 nucleotides read TGTGCCAGTACGGAAGTGGACAGGCCCAATCAGCCCCAGCATTTT. V usage is TRBV19 and J usage is TRBJ1-5; TRBD1 matches 7 bases. The CDR3 is 15 amino acids. Trimming removed 7 bases from V and 3 bases from J; junction bases left unmatched: 9. In germline, CDR1 is LNHDA, CDR2 SQIVND (reference sequence).

The chain employs TRBV5-8 and TRBJ2-5, with 10 bases matching TRBD2. CDR3 length: 18 amino acids. Trimming took 4 bases from V and 5 from J; bases not matched to a gene: 17. Germline CDR1 SGHTS, CDR2 YDEGEE. CDR3 region: CASSSLRASGGPKETQYF. The CDR3 bases are TGTGCCAGCAGCAGCCTGAGGGCTAGCGGGGGTCCCAAGGAGACCCAGTACTTC.

The rearrangement joins TRBV6-1 to TRBJ2-5, with D unclear. This CDR3 has 12 amino acids. V lost 7 bases to trimming and J lost 5 bases, with 11 bases between them. The V gene's germline CDR1 is MNHNS and CDR2 SASEGT. The CDR3 spells CASIAYSETQYF. CDR3 coding DNA: TGTGCCAGCATTGCGTACAGCGAGACCCAGTACTTC.

This rearrangement joins TRBV7-2 to TRBJ2-3; possible D gene TRBD2, 6 bases. Per the germline V gene, CDR1 is SGHTA and CDR2 is FQGNSA. There are 16 residues in the CDR3. Deletions cut 4 bases from V and 4 bases from J, with 18 bases between. The chain's CDR3 is CASSSSVHKRADTQYF. In DNA, the CDR3 is TGTGCCAGCAGCTCCTCCGTTCACAAGCGGGCAGATACGCAGTATTTT.

V and J are TRBV6-1 and TRBJ2-1; maybe TRBD1 (6 bases). This CDR3 has 14 amino acids. Germline V gene lookup returns CDR1 MNHNS and CDR2 SASEGT. Between the trimmed V and J ends, which lost 5 bases and 6 bases, there was a span of 14 bases. CDR3 sequence: CASSSGQGPNEQFF. CDR3 sequence (DNA): TGTGCCAGCAGTTCGGGGCAGGGGCCCAATGAGCAGTTCTTC.

This chain connects TRBV7-9 to TRBJ1-2; D is perhaps TRBD1 (6 bases). The CDR3 is 13 amino acids. Between the trimmed V and J ends, which lost 4 bases and 5 bases, there was a span of 11 bases. Germline CDR1 is SEHNR and CDR2 is FQNEAQ (reference sequence). CDR3 nucleotides: TGTGCCAGCAGCTCTACAGGGTCTTATGGCTACACCTTC. Translation: CASSSTGSYGYTF.

V and J are TRBV29-1 and TRBJ2-1; TRBD1 agrees at 9 bases. V lost 6 bases and J lost 4; bases outside the gene matches: 13. There are 16 residues in the CDR3. Per germline, CDR1 SQVTM and CDR2 ANQGSEA. CDR3 sequence (DNA): TGCAGCGTGGGACAGGGCGGAGTGGGAGTTTACAATGAGCAGTTCTTC. It translates to CSVGQGGVGVYNEQFF.

The chain carries TRBV5-1 and TRBJ2-7, with 9 bases aligning to TRBD2. This CDR3 comprises 14 residues. Trimming at V came to 3 bases and at J to 3 bases, leaving 4 bases not matched to a gene. CDR1 is SGHRS and CDR2 is YFSETQ in the germline V gene. The CDR3 spells CASSSSGGFYEQYF. CDR3 DNA: TGCGCCAGCAGCTCGAGCGGGGGGTTCTACGAGCAGTACTTC. The full variable domain, completed using reference TRBV5-1 and TRBJ2-7, is KAGVTQTPRYLIKTRGQQVTLSCSPISGHRSVSWYQQTPGQGLQFLFEYFSETQRNKGNFPGRFSGRQFSNSRSEMNVSTLELGDSALYLCASSSSGGFYEQYFGPGTRLTVT.

This rearrangement joins TRBV9 to TRBJ2-5, with 13 nucleotides matching TRBD2. V shed 1 base and J 2 bases; nucleotides not matched to a gene: 2. CDR1 is SGDLS, CDR2 YYNGEE, per germline. The CDR3 extends over 16 amino acids. CDR3 in amino acids: CASSVSGLAGQETQYF. In DNA, the CDR3 is TGTGCCAGCAGCGTATCGGGACTAGCGGGACAAGAGACCCAGTACTTC. The entire variable domain, with the rest obtained from reference TRBV9 and TRBJ2-5, is as follows: DSGVTQTPKHLITATGQRVTLRCSPRSGDLSVYWYQQSLDQGLQFLIQYYNGEERAKGNILERFSAQQFPDLHSELNLSSLELGDSALYFCASSVSGLAGQETQYFGPGTRLLVL.

This sequence joins TRBV5-4 and TRBJ2-1; tentatively, D is TRBD2 (6 bases). Germline CDR1 SGHNT, CDR2 YYREEE (reference sequence). This CDR3 comprises 16 residues. V gave up 4 bases and J gave up 2 bases, with 16 bases separating them. The CDR3: CASSPPLAATYNEQFF. CDR3 nucleotide sequence: TGTGCCAGCAGCCCCCCACTAGCCGCAACCTACAATGAGCAGTTCTTC. The variable domain in full, with the rest retrieved from reference TRBV5-4 and TRBJ2-1, is ETGVTQSPTHLIKTRGQQVTLRCSSQSGHNTVSWYQQALGQGPQFIFQYYREEENGRGNFPPRFSGLQFPNYSSELNVNALELDDSALYLCASSPPLAATYNEQFFGPGTRLTVL.

The gene calls are TRBV30 and TRBJ1-4; a possible D gene is TRBD1 (6 bases). V shed 0 bases and J shed 5 bases, with 16 bases lying between them. This CDR3 spans 16 amino acids. The germline gives CDR1 GTSNPN, CDR2 SVGIG (reference sequence). The CDR3, as DNA: TGTGCCTGGAGTGTACTGGTGGGACAAATAAATGAAAAACTGTTTTTT. As protein: CAWSVLVGQINEKLFF.

The chain recombines TRBV19 with TRBJ1-5, with D maybe TRBD1 (6 bases). The CDR3 covers 14 residues. Per the germline V gene, CDR1 is LNHDA and CDR2 is SQIVND (reference sequence). Trimming took 7 bases from V and 0 from J, leaving 10 bases between them. CDR3 DNA: TGTGCCAGTAACGGCAGGGGTAGCAATCAGCCCCAGCATTTT. Translation gives CASNGRGSNQPQHF.

The count of this clone is one. The V gene is TRBV5-8, the J gene TRBJ2-7; unclear D gene. Germline V CDR1 and CDR2: SGHTS, YDEGEE. The CDR3 loop spans 16 amino acids. Trimming pared 8 bases from V and 0 bases from J, leaving 21 bases between. The CDR3 region has the DNA TGTGCCAGGCAAGCCCGACCGGGTTCGAGCTCCTACGAGCAGTACTTC. Protein sequence: CARQARPGSSSYEQYF.